Below, 9 T cell receptor beta chains from the same sample are listed, as sequenced in a study of T cell responses to AZD1222 COVID-19 vaccine. Sequencing used immunoSEQ multiplex PCR; TCRdb keeps in-frame clones, though not all of them. There are 95,000 to 100,000 clones in the sample; about 81% occur only once, and approximately 15% lies in the top ten. Sequences were derived from peripheral blood, sampled 28 days after the second AZD1222 dose. Source of these receptors: an adult who received the AZD1222 COVID-19 vaccine.

This chain connects TRBV13 to TRBJ2-5, with D possibly matching TRBD1 (5 bases). The CDR3 is 14 amino acids. CDR1 PRHDT and CDR2 FYEKMQ come from the germline V gene (reference sequence). V lost 3 bases to trimming and J lost 4 bases, with 12 bases between them. The CDR3 region is CASSFRGVGETQYF. The DNA for the CDR3 is TGTGCCAGCAGCTTTAGGGGTGTTGGAGAGACCCAGTACTTC.

V usage is TRBV11-3 and J usage is TRBJ2-2; 9 positions match TRBD2. Germline V gene sequence: CDR1 SGHNT, CDR2 YENEEA. The CDR3 runs to 15 residues. V trimming: 3 bases; J trimming: 4 bases; junction bases outside the gene matches: 3. The CDR3 bases are TGTGCCAGCAGCTTGATAGCGGGAGCCACCGGGGAGCTGTTTTTT. Its translation: CASSLIAGATGELFF.

The V gene is TRBV7-2, the J gene TRBJ2-3, with D perhaps TRBD2 (6 bases). The CDR3 covers 14 residues. Germline loops: CDR1 SGHTA, CDR2 FQGNSA. V was pared by 1 base and J by 3 bases, with 8 bases between. CDR3 sequence (DNA): TGTGCCAGCAGCTTAGGGGACTTTACAGATACGCAGTATTTT. Its translation: CASSLGDFTDTQYF.

This clone showed up just once. V is TRBV28 and J is TRBJ1-5, with a weak D call TRBD1 (6 bases). The V gene's germline CDR1 is MDHEN and CDR2 SYDVKM. V gave up 6 bases and J gave up 6 bases, with 15 bases separating them. CDR3 length: 14 residues. The CDR3 nucleotides are TGTGCCAGCAGCAGGGGAGGTAGAAGTCAGCCCCAGCATTTT. The encoded protein is CASSRGGRSQPQHF.

V is TRBV5-4 and J is TRBJ2-3; 10 positions agree with TRBD2. Per germline, CDR1 SGHNT and CDR2 YYREEE (reference sequence). This CDR3 comprises 16 residues. V was clipped by 4 bases and J by 9 bases; unmatched bases: 14. DNA of the CDR3: TGTGCCAGCAGCGCCGAGTTGAGCGGGGGGGCGTCGACGCAGTATTTT. This codes for CASSAELSGGASTQYF.

J is TRBJ2-1 and V is TRBV7-9; D is undetermined. The CDR3 has 13 amino acids. CDR1 is SEHNR, CDR2 FQNEAQ, per germline (reference sequence). V lost 3 bases and J 7 bases, leaving 10 bases between the germline ends. CDR3 sequence (DNA): TGTGCCAGCAGCTTCCGGTCTGAAAATGAGCAGTTCTTC. Protein sequence: CASSFRSENEQFF.

The chain couples TRBV29-1 to TRBJ2-7, with D tentatively TRBD2 (5 bases). V was trimmed by 1 base and J by 5 bases, leaving 9 bases between them. The length of the CDR3 is 12 residues. Germline V lookup: CDR1 SQVTM, CDR2 ANQGSEA. The CDR3 spells CSVEASGDEQYF. CDR3 in DNA: TGCAGCGTTGAAGCCTCCGGGGACGAGCAGTACTTC.

The rearrangement links TRBV19 to TRBJ2-7, with 7 bases that match TRBD1. The V segment lost 6 bases and the J segment 2 bases; nucleotides outside the gene matches: 10. This CDR3 is 15 amino acids long. Germline V gives CDR1 LNHDA, CDR2 SQIVND (reference sequence). The CDR3 region has the DNA TGTGCCAGTAGCCCAGGAACCGGGACAGCCTACGAGCAGTACTTC. Translated, it gives CASSPGTGTAYEQYF.

The chain carries TRBV9 and TRBJ2-3; a possible D gene is TRBD2 (5 bases). V gave up 0 bases and J gave up 4 bases, with 9 bases separating them. Germline values: CDR1 SGDLS, CDR2 YYNGEE. The CDR3 spans 14 residues. CDR3 bases: TGTGCCAGCAGCGTAGCGGGTAGCGCAGATACGCAGTATTTT. The encoded protein is CASSVAGSADTQYF.